The next 21 T cell receptor beta chains were all read from a single sample in a study of cytomegalovirus exposure and HLA in healthy donors. Amplification used 60 Vbeta primers and 13 Jbeta primers. Some clones are missing from TCRdb's copy, which holds only in-frame ones; the method was immunoSEQ multiplex PCR. The sample has about 180,000 clones, more than 70% seen once. Sequencing was done on a sample of PBMCs. These receptors all come from a girl between 5 and 17 years old in good health and CMV-seropositive.

J is TRBJ1-3 and V is TRBV13, with D perhaps TRBD1 (5 bases). The V end was cut by 8 bases, the J end by 2 bases, with 13 bases between. This CDR3 comprises 14 residues. Germline CDR1 is PRHDT and CDR2 is FYEKMQ (reference sequence). The CDR3 loop is CASGSTGPGNTIYF. CDR3 in DNA: TGTGCCAGCGGATCCACAGGCCCTGGAAACACCATATATTTT.

For the CDR3, the DNA is TGTGCCAGCAGCTTAGACTCCCAGGGTAGGCTAGCGGGAGGCGAGCAGTACTTC. Residues: CASSLDSQGRLAGGEQYF. The chain employs TRBV7-8 and TRBJ2-7; 11 bases are shared with TRBD2. Germline V gene data show CDR1 as SGHVS and CDR2 as FQNEAQ. Trimming removed 1 base from V and 6 bases from J; junction bases left unmatched: 14. The length of the CDR3 is 18 residues.

V gene TRBV13 combines with J gene TRBJ2-7, with TRBD2 matching over 12 bases. Germline CDR1 is PRHDT and CDR2 is FYEKMQ (reference sequence). Trimming at V came to 5 bases and at J to 1 base, leaving 15 bases not matched to a gene. The CDR3 spans 19 residues. CDR3 DNA: TGTGCCAGCAGCCCGAGGACTAGCGGGATAGCCTATAGGTCCTACGAGCAGTACTTC. This translates into CASSPRTSGIAYRSYEQYF. Complete variable domain (other parts from reference TRBV13 and TRBJ2-7): AAGVIQSPRHLIKEKRETATLKCYPIPRHDTVYWYQQGPGQDPQFLISFYEKMQSDKGSIPDRFSAQQFSDYHSELNMSSLELGDSALYFCASSPRTSGIAYRSYEQYFGPGTRLTVT.

V is TRBV27 and J is TRBJ1-3; tentatively, D is TRBD1 (5 bases). Germline CDR1 and CDR2: MNHEY and SMNVEV (reference sequence). The CDR3 runs to 14 residues. V was shortened by 5 bases and J by 2 bases, with 10 bases between the two germline ends. CDR3 in amino acids: CASSLQGTGNTIYF. For the CDR3, the DNA is TGTGCCAGCAGTCTCCAGGGAACTGGAAACACCATATATTTT.

The chain joins TRBV5-6 to TRBJ2-1; 12 nucleotides match TRBD2. From germline, CDR1 is SGHDT and CDR2 YYEEEE. V shed 2 bases and J 8 bases; nucleotides not matched to a gene: 17. The CDR3 runs 19 residues. CDR3: CASSLGVGTSGSPRYEQFF. The CDR3 region has the DNA TGTGCCAGCAGCTTAGGGGTTGGGACTAGCGGGTCACCAAGGTATGAGCAGTTCTTC.

In this sample, this clone turned up a few times. The chain combines TRBV10-3 with TRBJ2-2; D call uncertain. This CDR3 is 10 amino acids long. CDR1 and CDR2 from the germline V gene are ENHRY and SYGVKD. The V gene lost 10 bases and the J gene lost 5 bases, with 5 bases spanning the gap. The CDR3 bases are TGTGCCACCGGGACCGGGGAGCTGTTTTTT. Amino acids: CATGTGELFF.

The chain joins TRBV27 to TRBJ2-1; 7 positions match TRBD2. V was pared by 5 bases and J by 0 bases, with 10 bases of the junction left unmatched. CDR1 is MNHEY and CDR2 is SMNVEV in the germline V gene (reference sequence). The CDR3 covers 17 residues. The CDR3 loop reads CASSLFGGTLSYNEQFF. The CDR3 nucleotides are TGTGCCAGCAGTCTATTCGGGGGGACCCTCTCCTACAATGAGCAGTTCTTC.

CDR3 loop: CASSYSIKPYGYTF. Here the CDR3 DNA reads TGTGCCAGCAGTTACTCGATCAAGCCCTATGGCTACACCTTC. V is TRBV6-6 and J is TRBJ1-2; no reliable D call. The CDR3 has 14 amino acids. V dropped 0 bases and J dropped 4 bases, with 9 bases sitting between them. From germline, CDR1 is MNHNY and CDR2 SVGAGI (reference sequence).

The rearrangement links TRBV4-1 to TRBJ2-5; D ambiguous. The CDR3 has 14 residues. Germline V gene data show CDR1 as MGHRA and CDR2 as YSYEKL. Trimming pared 6 bases from V and 0 bases from J, leaving 11 bases between. The CDR3 coding sequence is TGCGCCAGCAGGGAGATGGTCCACCAAGAGACCCAGTACTTC. It encodes CASREMVHQETQYF.

This chain connects TRBV6-5 to TRBJ2-3; tentative D call: TRBD2 (5 bases). V lost 4 bases and J 0 bases, leaving 8 bases between the germline ends. The CDR3 covers 14 residues. Germline CDR1 is MNHEY and CDR2 is SVGAGI. The CDR3 reads CASSFSGSTDTQYF. In nucleotides, the CDR3 is TGTGCCAGCAGTTTCAGCGGCAGCACAGATACGCAGTATTTT.

This clone was seen just once. The chain employs TRBV5-6 and TRBJ2-1; 10 nucleotides line up with TRBD2. The germline V gene encodes CDR1 SGHDT and CDR2 YYEEEE. This CDR3 comprises 15 residues. J was trimmed by 5 bases and V by 2 bases; bases with no gene match: 4. CDR3: CASSFPAGGDNEQFF. CDR3 DNA sequence: TGTGCCAGCAGCTTCCCAGCGGGAGGGGACAATGAGCAGTTCTTC.

The chain is built from TRBV30 and TRBJ1-5; a possible D gene is TRBD1 (5 bases). This CDR3 spans 13 amino acids. Per germline, CDR1 GTSNPN and CDR2 SVGIG (reference sequence). Deletions cut 5 bases from V and 2 bases from J, with 10 bases between. The CDR3 loop reads CAWGGKGNQPQHF. CDR3 DNA: TGTGCCTGGGGGGGGAAGGGCAATCAGCCCCAGCATTTT.

The chain links TRBV10-3 to TRBJ2-1; no clear D gene. The germline V gene has CDR1 ENHRY and CDR2 SYGVKD. The V end lost 5 bases, the J end lost 9 bases, and 17 bases lay between the germline ends. The CDR3 sequence is 14 residues long. CDR3 in DNA: TGTGCCATCAGTAGACTTAGACCCTCCTCTGAGCAGTTCTTC. Its translation is CAISRLRPSSEQFF.

V is TRBV25-1 and J is TRBJ2-2, with no clear D. Germline CDR1 is MGHDK and CDR2 is SYGVNS. CDR3 length: 15 residues. V was cut by 2 bases and J by 10 bases, with 17 bases left in between. The CDR3 loop is CASSEVRLGQEELFF. As DNA, the CDR3 is TGTGCCAGCAGTGAAGTCCGACTGGGTCAAGAGGAGCTGTTTTTT.

This clone appeared a single time. The chain recombines TRBV11-2 with TRBJ2-7; weak D call: TRBD2 (5 bases). V shed 0 bases and J shed 9 bases, with 6 bases lying between them. Germline V gene sequence: CDR1 SGHAT, CDR2 FQNNGV. This CDR3 is built from 11 residues. CDR3 sequence: CASSLDAGQYF. Written as DNA, the CDR3 is TGTGCCAGCAGCTTAGATGCGGGGCAGTACTTC.

The CDR3, as DNA: TGTGCCAGCAGCCCAAACAGGGGTGCCTACAATGAGCAGTTCTTC. Translating it yields CASSPNRGAYNEQFF. The J gene is TRBJ2-1, the V gene TRBV7-9, with 7 positions matching TRBD1. The CDR3 is made up of 15 amino acids. CDR1 and CDR2 from the germline V gene are SEHNR and FQNEAQ (reference sequence). Germline trimming cut 5 bases from V and 2 bases from J; bases unmatched to any gene: 6.

J is TRBJ2-7 and V is TRBV9, with 9 bases matching TRBD2. V lost 3 bases, J lost 6 bases, and 10 bases stayed unmatched. CDR1 and CDR2 (germline): SGDLS, YYNGEE. The CDR3 spans 15 residues. The CDR3 is CASSGGLAGVGEQYF. The DNA for the CDR3 is TGTGCCAGCAGCGGGGGGTTAGCGGGAGTGGGCGAGCAGTACTTC. The whole variable domain, filled in from reference TRBV9 and TRBJ2-7, reads DSGVTQTPKHLITATGQRVTLRCSPRSGDLSVYWYQQSLDQGLQFLIQYYNGEERAKGNILERFSAQQFPDLHSELNLSSLELGDSALYFCASSGGLAGVGEQYFGPGTRLTVT.

This chain links TRBV19 with TRBJ1-1; D is unclear. The CDR3 totals 14 residues. The germline gives CDR1 LNHDA, CDR2 SQIVND (reference sequence). V lost 0 bases and J 4 bases, leaving 9 bases between the germline ends. The CDR3 DNA follows: TGTGCCAGTAGTATAGATGGAGGTGGCACTGAAGCTTTCTTT. As protein: CASSIDGGGTEAFF.

The chain couples TRBV19 to TRBJ2-5, with D possibly being TRBD1 (6 bases). Trimming took 7 bases from V and 0 from J, leaving 12 bases between them. Germline-derived CDR1 and CDR2 are LNHDA and SQIVND (reference sequence). The CDR3 runs to 14 residues. The DNA of the CDR3 is TGTGCCAGTAAACAGGGTTCGTACCAAGAGACCCAGTACTTC. This translates into CASKQGSYQETQYF.

This chain joins TRBV12-5 and TRBJ2-5, with 13 bases identical to TRBD2. This CDR3 has 15 amino acids. The ends lost 6 bases at V and 6 bases at J; junction bases unmatched: 7. The germline V gene encodes CDR1 LGHNT and CDR2 FRNRAP. The CDR3 region is CASGPGTSGTKTQYF. CDR3 nucleotide sequence: TGTGCTAGTGGACCCGGGACTAGCGGGACTAAGACCCAGTACTTC.

The V call is TRBV5-6, the J call TRBJ1-3; weak D call: TRBD1 (6 bases). Trimming cost V 2 bases and J 0 bases, with 9 bases left between them. Germline V lookup: CDR1 SGHDT, CDR2 YYEEEE. This CDR3 spans 15 amino acids. The CDR3, as DNA: TGTGCCAGCAGCTTAGAGGGGGTCTCTGGAAACACCATATATTTT. It translates to CASSLEGVSGNTIYF.